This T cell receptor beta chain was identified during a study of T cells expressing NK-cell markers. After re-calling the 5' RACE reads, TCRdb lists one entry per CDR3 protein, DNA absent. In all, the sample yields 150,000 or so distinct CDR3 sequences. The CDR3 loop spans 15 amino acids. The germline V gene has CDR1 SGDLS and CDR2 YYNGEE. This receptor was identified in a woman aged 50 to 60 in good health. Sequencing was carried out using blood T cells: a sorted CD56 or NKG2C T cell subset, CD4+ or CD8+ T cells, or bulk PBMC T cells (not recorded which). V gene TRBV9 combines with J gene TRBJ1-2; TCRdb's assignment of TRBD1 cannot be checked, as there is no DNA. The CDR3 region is CASSVDGTPLYGYTF.